This TCR beta chain came from a study of shared clonotypes between healthy human individuals. Study-wide findings and caveats: The four-donor shared clonotypes exceeded non-shared clonotypes in generation probability, with non-shared ones scoring lower.

Of note for this clone: Its antigen remains unknown.

Here immunoSEQ multiplex PCR was the method, and the copy in TCRdb shows in-frame clones only, minus some. The sample contains 1,400,000 or so clones, approximately 98.5% of which appear only once. Source material: naive CD4+ T cells sorted from blood. Noted subset: CD45RA+ positively selected. This TCR came from a young man in good health.

This CDR3 is CASSRGTETYEQYF. DNA of the CDR3: TGCGCCAGCAGCCGAGGGACAGAAACCTACGAGCAGTACTTC. The chain is built from TRBV5-1 and TRBJ2-7; 7 bases map to TRBD1. The CDR3 has 14 amino acids. Germline assignment: CDR1 SGHRS and CDR2 YFSETQ. V was clipped by 4 bases and J by 2 bases; unmatched bases: 6.